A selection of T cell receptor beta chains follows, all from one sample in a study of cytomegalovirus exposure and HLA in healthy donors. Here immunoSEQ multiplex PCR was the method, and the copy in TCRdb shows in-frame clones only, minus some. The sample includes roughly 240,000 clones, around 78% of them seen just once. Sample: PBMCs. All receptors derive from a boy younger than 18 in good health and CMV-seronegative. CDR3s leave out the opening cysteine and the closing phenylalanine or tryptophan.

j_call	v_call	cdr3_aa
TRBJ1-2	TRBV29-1	SVDSDRTYGYT
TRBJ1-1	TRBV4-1	ASSQDKVGSGALLNTEAF
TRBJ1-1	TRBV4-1	ASSQRAGGADLEAF
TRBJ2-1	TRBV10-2	ASSESGQGLNEQF
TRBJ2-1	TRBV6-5	ASSLGTVSYNEQF
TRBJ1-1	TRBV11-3	ASSFRTNTEAF
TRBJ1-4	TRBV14	ASSQFLTVNEKLF
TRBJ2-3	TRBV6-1	ASTEFDYTQY
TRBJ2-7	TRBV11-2	ASSKYSGQSYEQY
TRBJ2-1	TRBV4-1	ASSQDWGGTAYNEQF
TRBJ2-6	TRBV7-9	ASRSGQGVLAGANVLT
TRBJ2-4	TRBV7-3	ASSSMGPLAKNIQY
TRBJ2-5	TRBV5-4	ASSWGVGGETQY
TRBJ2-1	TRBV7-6	ASSLAPGDRVYNEQF
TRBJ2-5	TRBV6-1	ASSEREDLETQY
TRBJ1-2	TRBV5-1	ASSFPGNYGYT
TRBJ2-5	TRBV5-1	ASSVRTGVETQY
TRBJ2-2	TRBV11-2	ASSRSRQNTGELF
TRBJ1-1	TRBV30	AWNLLGSWSEAF
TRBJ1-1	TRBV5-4	ASSLFKGGQAF
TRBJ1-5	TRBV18	ASSPRTGNQPQH
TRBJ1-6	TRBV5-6	ASSTGWSNSPLH
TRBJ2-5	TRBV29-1	SVLSREETQY
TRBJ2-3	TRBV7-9	ASSLAGSGDTQY
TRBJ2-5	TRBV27	ASSFQGQETQY
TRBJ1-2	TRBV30	AWSTHSIARDGYT
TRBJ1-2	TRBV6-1	ASSEISMAVGYT
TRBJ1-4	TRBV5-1	ASRVGVSANEKLF
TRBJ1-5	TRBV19	AIGREYQPQH
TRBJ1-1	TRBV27	ASSLWGTLNTEAF
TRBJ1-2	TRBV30	AWSGGGYGYT
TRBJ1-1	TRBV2	ASSGTQTTEAF
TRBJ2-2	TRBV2	ASSPDRAINTGELF
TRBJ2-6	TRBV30	AWSPKGRGANVLT
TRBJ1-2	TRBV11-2	ASSLGAPTNYGYT
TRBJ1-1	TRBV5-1	ASILGGVDSNTEAF
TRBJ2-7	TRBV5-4	ASSQSGGANEQY
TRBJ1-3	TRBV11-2	ASSFLPGHNSGNTIY
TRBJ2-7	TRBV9	ASSVGGSLESYEQY
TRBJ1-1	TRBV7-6	ASSLELGQITEAF
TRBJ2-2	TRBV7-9	ASSGQGPMNTGELF
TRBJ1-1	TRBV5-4	ASSLGDSEAF
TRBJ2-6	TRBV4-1	ASSQERAGGAGANVLT
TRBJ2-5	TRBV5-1	ASSFQLAGSQETQY
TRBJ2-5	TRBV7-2	ASSTVPGSQY
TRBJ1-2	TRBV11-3	ASSLGAKDYGYT
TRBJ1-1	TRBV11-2	ASSLSAFHRAF
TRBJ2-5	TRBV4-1	ASRPRGGETQY
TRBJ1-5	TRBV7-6	ASSPQSPGFSNQPQH
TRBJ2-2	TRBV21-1	ASSPWGLLAGRGAGELF